This TCR beta chain originates from a study of blood T cell repertoires in COVID-19. Across the study: There were acute and convalescent COVID-19 samples, and they came from the United States, Italy and Spain. T cells, B-cell-depleted T cells, or PBMCs supplied cDNA or gDNA.

The V gene's germline CDR1 is MDHEN and CDR2 SYDVKM. V lost 1 base and J 6 bases, leaving 12 bases between the germline ends. The CDR3 runs 14 residues. Authors' processing steps: Reference gene primer amplification gave estimated nucleated cell counts. Only in-frame clones appear in the TCRdb table, and some are missing; sequencing was by immunoSEQ multiplex PCR. V, J and clone size were drawn from that table, and D and trimming were deduced from the DNA. Among some 50,000 clones listed, 70% to 85% were seen once. The source of this sequence is a human donor in a cohort sampled during active COVID-19. The chain links TRBV28 to TRBJ2-5, with D possibly matching TRBD2 (5 bases). Sequenced sample: peripheral blood. CDR3 amino acids: CASSLSPGMKTQYF. CDR3 DNA sequence: TGTGCCAGCAGTTTATCCCCCGGGATGAAGACCCAGTACTTC.